The text below deals with one T cell receptor beta chain. Its matching antigen is unknown. Pooled together were second doses at about 4 or about 12 weeks. The method was immunoSEQ multiplex PCR; TCRdb's version includes in-frame clones alone and lacks a portion of them. The table shows about 160,000 clones, with 90% to 95% occurring only once. This sample was taken from a study of T cell responses to AZD1222 COVID-19 vaccine. Broader study findings: The repertoires were collected only after the peak T cell response. Spike was spanned by vaccine-associated CD4 TCRs, which were dominant at 160-218 and 743-854. Two doses of AZD1222 preceded a rise in Spike-specific TCR breadth and depth.

Germline lookup yields CDR1 PRHDT and CDR2 FYEKMQ (reference sequence). V gave up 2 bases and J gave up 4 bases; unmatched junction bases: 7. The length of the CDR3 is 16 residues. The sample here was peripheral blood, taken 28 days after the second AZD1222 dose. This TCR was sampled from an adult who received the AZD1222 COVID-19 vaccine. The chain uses TRBV13 and TRBJ2-5; 10 positions match TRBD2. The CDR3 DNA is TGTGCCAGCAGCTTATGGGTCGGACTAGCGGCAGAGACCCAGTACTTC. It encodes CASSLWVGLAAETQYF.